These 4 T cell receptor beta chains originate from one sample sequenced in a study of T cell changes during pregnancy in multiple sclerosis. Assay: immunoSEQ multiplex PCR; the TCRdb copy retains only in-frame clones and omits some. This sample yields under 70,000 clones, of which 91% are seen a single time; 1% to 1.5% belongs to the top ten. The starting material was peripheral blood, obtained after pregnancy. The receptors were gathered from a female donor in good health, enrolled as a control in a pregnancy study.

The chain recombines TRBV29-1 with TRBJ2-3; D call uncertain. CDR1 is SQVTM, CDR2 ANQGSEA, per germline. This CDR3 is built from 11 residues. V dropped 7 bases and J dropped 5 bases, with 10 bases sitting between them. CDR3 in amino acids: CSAALGDTQYF. CDR3 nucleotide sequence: TGCAGCGCCGCCCTCGGAGATACGCAGTATTTT.

CDR3 residues: CASSLEAGGLKTQYF. The CDR3 bases are TGTGCCAGCAGCTTAGAGGCGGGGGGCCTCAAGACCCAGTACTTC. This sequence joins TRBV7-2 and TRBJ2-5; 8 bases map to TRBD2. CDR3 length equals 15 residues. CDR1 is SGHTA and CDR2 is FQGNSA in the germline V gene. V shed 1 base and J 6 bases; nucleotides not matched to a gene: 7.

V is TRBV7-2 and J is TRBJ1-1; D may be TRBD1 (6 bases). The CDR3 loop spans 16 amino acids. Germline CDR1 reads SGHTA; CDR2 reads FQGNSA. V was shortened by 4 bases and J by 2 bases, with 17 bases between the two germline ends. The DNA of the CDR3 is TGTGCCAGCAGCTCTCTCCCCGCGGGGGCCAACACTGAAGCTTTCTTT. It translates to CASSSLPAGANTEAFF. The whole variable domain, filled in from reference TRBV7-2 and TRBJ1-1, reads GAGVSQSPSNKVTEKGKDVELRCDPISGHTALYWYRQSLGQGLEFLIYFQGNSAPDKSGLPSDRFSAERTGGSVSTLTIQRTQQEDSAVYLCASSSLPAGANTEAFFGQGTRLTVV.

J is TRBJ1-2 and V is TRBV19; D not certain. In germline, CDR1 is LNHDA, CDR2 SQIVND (reference sequence). The V end was cut by 4 bases, the J end by 8 bases, with 14 bases between. This CDR3 comprises 13 residues. CDR3 nucleotides: TGTGCCAGTAGTACTTCCTACCTCCTGGGCTACACCTTC. Translating it yields CASSTSYLLGYTF. Combining the CDR3 with reference TRBV19 and TRBJ1-2 gives the whole variable domain DGGITQSPKYLFRKEGQNVTLSCEQNLNHDAMYWYRQDPGQGLRLIYYSQIVNDFQKGDIAEGYSVSREKKESFPLTVTSAQKNPTAFYLCASSTSYLLGYTFGSGTRLTVV.